This T cell receptor (beta chain) came from a study of blood T cells in healthy people across ages. Points from the study as a whole: Significant beta diversity loss was already apparent by age approximately 38, declining roughly linearly. The percentage of naive T cells correlated strongly with TCR beta diversity. What prevented conclusive comparison of naive and antigen-experienced cells was that PBMCs were unsorted.

A second roughly 7 to 11 cycle PCR used barcoded and J-beta primers. TCRdb processed the 5' RACE reads anew with MiXCR; each CDR3 protein has one entry. The sample lists roughly 1.5 million distinct CDR3 sequences, roughly 43% occurring once. This clonotype has more than one count but fewer than ten. Its specificity is not known. Germline trimming cut 5 bases from V and 4 bases from J; bases unmatched to any gene: 9. CDR3 size: 15 residues. Donor samples were obtained from healthy Caucasian individuals from Russia, aged about 6 to 100. The chain carries TRBV12-3 or TRBV12-4 and TRBJ2-3; 7 bases map to TRBD1. The TCR sequence derives from a woman younger than 35 in good health. Input material: blood. Here the CDR3 DNA reads TGTGCCAGCAGTCCCCGGCGGACAGGCCCAGATACGCAGTATTTT. Its translation: CASSPRRTGPDTQYF.